Presented here are 8 T cell receptor beta chains from one specimen sequenced in a study of blood T cell repertoires in COVID-19. Measured with immunoSEQ multiplex PCR; TCRdb has only the in-frame clones, and not every one. Here the sample spans 170,000 or so clones, roughly 89% being singletons. The sequencing sample was made of peripheral blood. The receptors shown here come from a woman younger than 35 who had recovered from COVID-19.

The V call is TRBV6-5, the J call TRBJ1-5; D call uncertain. This CDR3 comprises 13 residues. The germline V and J ends were trimmed by 6 bases and 1 base, with 7 bases remaining between them. CDR1 is MNHEY, CDR2 SVGAGI, per germline. The CDR3 is CASRGGSNQPQHF. Here the CDR3 DNA reads TGTGCCAGCAGGGGCGGGAGCAATCAGCCCCAGCATTTT.

This sequence joins TRBV7-2 and TRBJ2-7; TRBD1 aligns across 9 bases. This CDR3 spans 15 amino acids. J gave up 1 base and V 5 bases, and 6 bases lay outside the gene matches. CDR1 is SGHTA, CDR2 FQGNSA, per germline. The DNA for the CDR3 is TGTGCCAGCAGCCGGACAGGGGTAATGTCCTACGAGCAGTACTTC. Residues: CASSRTGVMSYEQYF.

A few counts support this clone. This chain joins TRBV6-1 and TRBJ2-1; 11 positions match TRBD2. With 1 base clipped from V and 6 bases from J, the junction kept 2 bases outside the gene matches. The CDR3 is 15 residues long. Germline values: CDR1 MNHNS, CDR2 SASEGT. The CDR3 DNA sequence: TGTGCCAGCAGTGAAGTAGCGGGAGGGCCCAATGAGCAGTTCTTC. Translation gives CASSEVAGGPNEQFF.

The gene calls are TRBV9 and TRBJ1-4; D gene ambiguous. Trimming took 3 bases from V and 7 from J, leaving 10 bases between them. The CDR3 runs to 13 residues. Looked up from germline, CDR1 is SGDLS and CDR2 is YYNGEE. CDR3 protein: CASSADKSEKLFF. The CDR3 nucleotides are TGTGCCAGCAGCGCTGACAAGAGTGAAAAACTGTTTTTT. Full variable domain (missing parts from reference TRBV9 and TRBJ1-4): DSGVTQTPKHLITATGQRVTLRCSPRSGDLSVYWYQQSLDQGLQFLIQYYNGEERAKGNILERFSAQQFPDLHSELNLSSLELGDSALYFCASSADKSEKLFFGSGTQLSVL.

V usage is TRBV5-6 and J usage is TRBJ1-4, with TRBD1 identical over 7 bases. The CDR3 length is 17 residues. Germline CDR1 is SGHDT and CDR2 is YYEEEE. Losses at the gene ends were 0 bases for V and 8 bases for J; bases not matched to a gene: 13. The CDR3 DNA follows: TGTGCCAGCAGCTTGGACCCCACCCGGACAGGAGGCGAAAAACTGTTTTTT. Translated, it gives CASSLDPTRTGGEKLFF. The whole variable domain, filled in from reference TRBV5-6 and TRBJ1-4, reads DAGVTQSPTHLIKTRGQQVTLRCSPKSGHDTVSWYQQALGQGPQFIFQYYEEEERQRGNFPDRFSGHQFPNYSSELNVNALLLGDSALYLCASSLDPTRTGGEKLFFGSGTQLSVL.

The V gene is TRBV19, the J gene TRBJ2-7, with 9 nucleotides matching TRBD2. The CDR3 consists of 15 residues. Germline CDR1 and CDR2: LNHDA and SQIVND (reference sequence). With 2 bases clipped from V and 0 bases from J, the junction kept 2 bases outside the gene matches. The CDR3 DNA is TGTGCCAGTAGTATACGTAGCGGGAGCTCCTACGAGCAGTACGTC. Protein: CASSIRSGSSYEQYV.

The chain joins TRBV7-9 to TRBJ1-1, with 9 bases that match TRBD1. The CDR3 length is 15 residues. Trimming at V came to 1 base and at J to 8 bases, leaving 8 bases not matched to a gene. Germline V lookup: CDR1 SEHNR, CDR2 FQNEAQ (reference sequence). The CDR3 loop is CASSLEGQGKAEAFF. CDR3 nucleotide sequence: TGTGCCAGCAGCTTAGAAGGACAGGGGAAGGCCGAAGCTTTCTTT. The full variable domain, with the rest looked up from reference TRBV7-9 and TRBJ1-1, is DTGVSQNPRHKITKRGQNVTFRCDPISEHNRLYWYRQTLGQGPEFLTYFQNEAQLEKSRLLSDRFSAERPKGSFSTLEIQRTEQGDSAMYLCASSLEGQGKAEAFFGQGTRLTVV.

J is TRBJ2-2 and V is TRBV7-2; D is ambiguous. This CDR3 region has 15 residues. Trimming shortened V by 1 base and J by 6 bases, and 12 bases separated the two germline ends. Germline V gene sequence: CDR1 SGHTA, CDR2 FQGNSA. DNA of the CDR3: TGTGCCAGCAGCTTAGTACCAGGCCCCGCCGGGGAGCTGTTTTTT. Encoded protein: CASSLVPGPAGELFF.